These 18 T cell receptor beta chains were sequenced from one sample in a study of early T cells in non-severe SARS-CoV-2 infection. TCRdb reprocessed the 5' RACE reads with MiXCR, giving one entry per CDR3 protein. Here the sample spans around 98,000 distinct CDR3 sequences, approximately 9.9% being singletons. The specimen sequenced was whole blood. The origin of the receptors is an adult who was a healthcare worker with PCR-confirmed SARS-CoV-2 infection or an uninfected control (not recorded which).

This clonotype was observed at least ten times. The chain carries TRBV6-4 and TRBJ1-1; 8 bases fit TRBD1. The CDR3 totals 13 residues. Trimming at V came to 6 bases and at J to 4 bases, leaving 4 bases not matched to a gene. CDR1 MRHNA and CDR2 SNTAGT come from the germline V gene. Here the CDR3 DNA reads TGTGCCAGCAGAAACGGACAGGGCACTGAAGCTTTCTTT. Its protein product is CASRNGQGTEAFF.

The J gene is TRBJ1-1, the V gene TRBV7-9; tentatively, D is TRBD1 (6 bases). The CDR3 consists of 15 residues. V was pared by 5 bases and J by 3 bases, with 16 bases between. Germline V gene data show CDR1 as SEHNR and CDR2 as FQNEAQ (reference sequence). DNA for the CDR3: TGTGCCAGCAGCCCCAGCAGGGGAGAGGACACTGAAGCTTTCTTT. The encoded protein is CASSPSRGEDTEAFF.

The V and J genes are TRBV11-2 and TRBJ2-2, with D unresolved. V lost 6 bases and J 7 bases, leaving 15 bases between the germline ends. This CDR3 has 14 residues. The V gene's germline CDR1 is SGHAT and CDR2 FQNNGV. CDR3: CASSLPTMGGELFF. The CDR3 bases are TGTGCCAGCAGTCTACCGACCATGGGCGGGGAGCTGTTTTTT.

This chain joins TRBV7-9 and TRBJ2-7; 8 bases align to TRBD1. Germline V CDR1 and CDR2: SEHNR, FQNEAQ (reference sequence). CDR3 length: 14 amino acids. With 4 bases clipped from V and 5 bases from J, the junction kept 7 bases outside the gene matches. The CDR3 protein is CASSSLDRVHEQYF. The DNA of the CDR3 is TGTGCCAGCAGCTCCTTGGACAGGGTGCACGAGCAGTACTTC.

This clonotype came up a few times. V is TRBV19 and J is TRBJ2-2, with D unresolved. Germline V gene lookup returns CDR1 LNHDA and CDR2 SQIVND (reference sequence). V was cut by 3 bases and J by 1 base, with 9 bases left in between. The CDR3 consists of 15 residues. The DNA for the CDR3 is TGTGCCAGTAGTATTATGGCACAGAACACCGGGGAGCTGTTTTTT. It specifies CASSIMAQNTGELFF.

The chain joins TRBV7-2 to TRBJ1-5, with D unclear. V was trimmed by 4 bases and J by 7 bases, leaving 20 bases between them. The length of the CDR3 is 16 residues. Germline V gives CDR1 SGHTA, CDR2 FQGNSA. The CDR3 sequence is CASSSTQGSVGQPQHF. Written as DNA, the CDR3 is TGTGCCAGCAGCTCGACCCAAGGTTCAGTCGGGCAGCCCCAGCATTTT.

Points on this clonotype: The junction departs from the called germline gene at one end, perhaps through a read error. This chain's CDR3 is CSSRERPLAEAFF. CDR3 DNA: TGCAGTTCTAGAGAGAGACCCTTGGCTGAAGCTTTCTTT. V gene TRBV20-1 combines with J gene TRBJ1-1, with unresolved D. The CDR3 is made up of 13 amino acids. Germline V gives CDR1 DFQATT, CDR2 SNEGSKA (reference sequence).

This clonotype was observed a handful of times. The chain recombines TRBV5-1 with TRBJ1-1; D gene uncertain. Trimming removed 0 bases at V and 7 bases at J, with 16 bases between. Germline loops: CDR1 SGHRS, CDR2 YFSETQ. This CDR3 region has 15 residues. As DNA, the CDR3 is TGCGCCAGCAGCTTGGGATTCGGTAGAACCTATGAAGCTTTCTTT. It codes for CASSLGFGRTYEAFF.

This clonotype came up many times. V is TRBV28 and J is TRBJ1-5, with D maybe TRBD1 (6 bases). Germline lookup yields CDR1 MDHEN and CDR2 SYDVKM. The CDR3 runs 17 residues. V lost 5 bases to trimming and J lost 9 bases, with 26 bases between them. The CDR3 DNA follows: TGTGCCAGCAGTCTATCGACAGGCCGGCCCCCTAGACTGCCCCAGCATTTT. Its translation: CASSLSTGRPPRLPQHF.

This clonotype has just a few counts. The rearrangement joins TRBV6-5 to TRBJ1-6; the D gene is possibly TRBD1 (6 bases). The germline V gene has CDR1 MNHEY and CDR2 SVGAGI. Between the trimmed V and J ends, which lost 2 bases and 7 bases, there was a span of 9 bases. This CDR3 has 14 residues. The CDR3 is CASSYKQGNSPLHF. Here the CDR3 DNA reads TGTGCCAGCAGTTACAAACAGGGAAATTCACCCCTCCACTTT.

This clonotype was detected many times. This chain connects TRBV10-3 to TRBJ2-4, with D maybe TRBD2 (6 bases). Germline loops: CDR1 ENHRY, CDR2 SYGVKD. This CDR3 region has 14 residues. V was pared by 0 bases and J by 6 bases, with 9 bases between. CDR3 sequence (DNA): TGTGCCATCAGTGAGTCGGGGAGGCTAAACATTCAGTACTTC. It is translated as CAISESGRLNIQYF.

This clonotype was seen at least ten times. This chain uses TRBV5-1 with TRBJ2-3; tentatively, D is TRBD1 (6 bases). CDR1 and CDR2 from the germline V gene are SGHRS and YFSETQ. V was cut by 4 bases and J by 4 bases, with 19 bases left in between. This CDR3 spans 16 amino acids. The CDR3 DNA is TGCGCCAGCAGCCCGCTGACAGGCGGTGGGGCAGATACGCAGTATTTT. This codes for CASSPLTGGGADTQYF.

This clonotype has just a few counts. V and J are TRBV18 and TRBJ1-5, with 7 bases lining up with TRBD1. Germline lookup yields CDR1 KGHSH and CDR2 LQKENI. Trimming cost V 6 bases and J 5 bases; bases outside gene matches: 4. There are 13 residues in the CDR3. The chain's CDR3 is CASSQGGDQPQHF. CDR3 DNA: TGTGCCAGCTCGCAGGGGGGAGATCAGCCCCAGCATTTT.

V usage is TRBV10-3 and J usage is TRBJ2-5; D could derive from TRBD1 or TRBD2 (5 bases each). The germline CDR1 and CDR2 sequences are ENHRY and SYGVKD. This CDR3 comprises 11 residues. Trimming stripped 8 bases from V and 10 bases from J, with 14 bases between. The CDR3 nucleotides read TGTGCCATCCCCCCGAGGGGAATCCAGTACTTC. It yields the protein CAIPPRGIQYF.

This rearrangement joins TRBV5-1 to TRBJ2-3; D unresolved. This CDR3 spans 13 amino acids. The germline V and J ends were trimmed by 5 bases and 4 bases, with 11 bases remaining between them. Per the germline V gene, CDR1 is SGHRS and CDR2 is YFSETQ. CDR3 sequence: CASSPPVADTQYF. Here the CDR3 DNA reads TGCGCCAGCAGTCCTCCTGTCGCAGATACGCAGTATTTT.

Only a few counts were recorded for this clonotype. The V gene is TRBV7-3, the J gene TRBJ2-3, with 7 bases aligning to TRBD2. Germline V lookup: CDR1 SGHTA, CDR2 FQGTGA. V shed 5 bases, J shed 2 bases, and the junction held 7 bases outside the gene matches. This CDR3 is 15 amino acids long. The CDR3 nucleotides are TGTGCCAGCAGCCTCCTAGCGGCCCCCACAGATACGCAGTATTTT. The encoded protein is CASSLLAAPTDTQYF.

In its sample, this clonotype was seen many times. This chain joins TRBV14 and TRBJ1-2; D uncertain. CDR1 is SGHDN and CDR2 is FVKESK in the germline V gene. This CDR3 comprises 15 residues. With 0 bases removed from V and 2 bases from J, the gap between germline ends came to 10 bases. DNA of the CDR3: TGTGCCAGCAGCCAAGATACTTTAGGAAACTATGGCTACACCTTC. Its translation is CASSQDTLGNYGYTF.

This clonotype was picked up many times. The rearrangement links TRBV19 to TRBJ2-5; 7 bases align to TRBD1. CDR3 length equals 14 residues. V lost 5 bases and J lost 1; bases outside the gene matches: 4. From germline, CDR1 is LNHDA and CDR2 SQIVND (reference sequence). The CDR3 sequence is CASSSGQSQETQYF. CDR3 nucleotide sequence: TGTGCCAGTAGTTCGGGACAGAGCCAAGAGACCCAGTACTTC.